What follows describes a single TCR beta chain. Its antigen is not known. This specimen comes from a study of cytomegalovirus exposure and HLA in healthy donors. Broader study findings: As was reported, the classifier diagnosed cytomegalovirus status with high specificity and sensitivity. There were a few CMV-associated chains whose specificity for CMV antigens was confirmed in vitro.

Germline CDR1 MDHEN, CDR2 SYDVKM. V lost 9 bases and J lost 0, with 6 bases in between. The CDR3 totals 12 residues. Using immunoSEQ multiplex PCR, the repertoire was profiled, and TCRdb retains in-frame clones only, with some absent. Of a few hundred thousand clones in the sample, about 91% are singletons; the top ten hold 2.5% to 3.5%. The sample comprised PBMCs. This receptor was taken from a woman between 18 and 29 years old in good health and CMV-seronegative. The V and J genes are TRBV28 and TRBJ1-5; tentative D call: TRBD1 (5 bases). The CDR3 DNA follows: TGTGCCAGTGACAGTAGCAATCAGCCCCAGCATTTT. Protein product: CASDSSNQPQHF.